Presented here are 9 T cell receptor beta chains from one specimen sequenced in a study of blood T cell repertoires in COVID-19. Profiled with immunoSEQ multiplex PCR; TCRdb holds only in-frame clones, not every one. Counted here are 150,000 to 200,000 clones, 65% to 85% occurring once; the ten biggest clones make up approximately 2.4%. The sample was peripheral blood. The receptors originated from a human donor with acute or convalescent COVID-19. The donor label of this sample is uncertain.

The chain couples TRBV19 to TRBJ2-5, with 8 bases fitting TRBD2. The V and J ends lost 5 bases and 5 bases, in that order; junction bases with no gene match: 16. Germline V gene lookup returns CDR1 LNHDA and CDR2 SQIVND (reference sequence). The CDR3 runs to 17 residues. The CDR3 nucleotides are TGTGCCAGTAGTCCCGCCGGTAGGCTAGCGGGCGACGAGACCCAGTACTTC. Translation gives CASSPAGRLAGDETQYF.

The chain carries TRBV28 and TRBJ1-2, with a possible D match to TRBD1 (6 bases). Per germline, CDR1 MDHEN and CDR2 SYDVKM. The CDR3 consists of 15 residues. Deletions cut 4 bases from V and 3 bases from J, with 15 bases between. CDR3 nucleotides: TGTGCCAGCAGTTCCCAGGGGCTAGGGCACTATGGCTACACCTTC. Amino acids: CASSSQGLGHYGYTF.

The chain joins TRBV6-5 to TRBJ2-4; 7 bases are a match to TRBD2. Germline CDR1 reads MNHEY; CDR2 reads SVGAGI. V was pared by 2 bases and J by 6 bases, with 4 bases of the junction left unmatched. This CDR3 comprises 14 residues. DNA of the CDR3: TGTGCCAGCAGTTACCCCGGCGGGGGAAACATTCAGTACTTC. It translates to CASSYPGGGNIQYF.

This rearrangement joins TRBV19 to TRBJ1-4; 11 bases are shared with TRBD1. J was trimmed by 6 bases and V by 9 bases; bases with no gene match: 6. The germline V gene encodes CDR1 LNHDA and CDR2 SQIVND (reference sequence). The CDR3 sequence is 14 residues long. In nucleotides, the CDR3 is TGTGCCAGCAGGACAGGGGGCGCGGATGAAAAACTGTTTTTT. Translation: CASRTGGADEKLFF.

Details on this clone: Other DNA sequences in this sample translate to the same CDR3. This chain links TRBV7-9 with TRBJ2-7, with TRBD1 identical over 8 bases. This CDR3 spans 14 amino acids. V was clipped by 3 bases and J by 3 bases; unmatched bases: 4. CDR1 is SEHNR and CDR2 is FQNEAQ in the germline V gene (reference sequence). The CDR3 protein is CASSLAGTGYEQYF. In nucleotides, the CDR3 is TGTGCCAGCAGCTTGGCCGGGACAGGCTACGAGCAGTACTTC.

V is TRBV5-4 and J is TRBJ1-5; possible D gene TRBD1, 5 bases. V was clipped by 4 bases and J by 7 bases, with 12 bases between them. This CDR3 is 13 amino acids long. Germline V gene sequence: CDR1 SGHNT, CDR2 YYREEE (reference sequence). CDR3 sequence reads: CASSPGRGQPQHF. CDR3 in DNA: TGTGCCAGCAGCCCAGGTCGGGGGCAGCCCCAGCATTTT.

The chain employs TRBV4-2 and TRBJ2-3; tentatively, D is TRBD1 (6 bases). V shed 1 base and J shed 0 bases, with 14 bases lying between them. CDR1 and CDR2 (germline): LGHNA, YNFKEQ. This CDR3 is 17 amino acids long. The CDR3 nucleotides are TGTGCCAGCAGCCAAGCCCTAAACAGGGCTAGCACAGATACGCAGTATTTT. As protein: CASSQALNRASTDTQYF.

This clone has just one count. V and J are TRBV6-5 and TRBJ2-3; perhaps TRBD2 as D (5 bases). Germline loops: CDR1 MNHEY, CDR2 SVGAGI. V lost 7 bases and J lost 0, with 8 bases in between. The CDR3 totals 13 residues. The CDR3 is CASNSASTDTQYF. The DNA for the CDR3 is TGTGCCAGCAATAGCGCCAGCACAGATACGCAGTATTTT.

The chain has TRBV7-8 and TRBJ1-5; D might be TRBD1 (5 bases). The V end was cut by 0 bases, the J end by 7 bases, with 16 bases between. Per germline, CDR1 SGHVS and CDR2 FQNEAQ. CDR3 length: 16 amino acids. The CDR3 DNA follows: TGTGCCAGCAGCTTAGCCAGCGGTGCGGGGGACCAGCCCCAGCATTTT. It yields the protein CASSLASGAGDQPQHF.